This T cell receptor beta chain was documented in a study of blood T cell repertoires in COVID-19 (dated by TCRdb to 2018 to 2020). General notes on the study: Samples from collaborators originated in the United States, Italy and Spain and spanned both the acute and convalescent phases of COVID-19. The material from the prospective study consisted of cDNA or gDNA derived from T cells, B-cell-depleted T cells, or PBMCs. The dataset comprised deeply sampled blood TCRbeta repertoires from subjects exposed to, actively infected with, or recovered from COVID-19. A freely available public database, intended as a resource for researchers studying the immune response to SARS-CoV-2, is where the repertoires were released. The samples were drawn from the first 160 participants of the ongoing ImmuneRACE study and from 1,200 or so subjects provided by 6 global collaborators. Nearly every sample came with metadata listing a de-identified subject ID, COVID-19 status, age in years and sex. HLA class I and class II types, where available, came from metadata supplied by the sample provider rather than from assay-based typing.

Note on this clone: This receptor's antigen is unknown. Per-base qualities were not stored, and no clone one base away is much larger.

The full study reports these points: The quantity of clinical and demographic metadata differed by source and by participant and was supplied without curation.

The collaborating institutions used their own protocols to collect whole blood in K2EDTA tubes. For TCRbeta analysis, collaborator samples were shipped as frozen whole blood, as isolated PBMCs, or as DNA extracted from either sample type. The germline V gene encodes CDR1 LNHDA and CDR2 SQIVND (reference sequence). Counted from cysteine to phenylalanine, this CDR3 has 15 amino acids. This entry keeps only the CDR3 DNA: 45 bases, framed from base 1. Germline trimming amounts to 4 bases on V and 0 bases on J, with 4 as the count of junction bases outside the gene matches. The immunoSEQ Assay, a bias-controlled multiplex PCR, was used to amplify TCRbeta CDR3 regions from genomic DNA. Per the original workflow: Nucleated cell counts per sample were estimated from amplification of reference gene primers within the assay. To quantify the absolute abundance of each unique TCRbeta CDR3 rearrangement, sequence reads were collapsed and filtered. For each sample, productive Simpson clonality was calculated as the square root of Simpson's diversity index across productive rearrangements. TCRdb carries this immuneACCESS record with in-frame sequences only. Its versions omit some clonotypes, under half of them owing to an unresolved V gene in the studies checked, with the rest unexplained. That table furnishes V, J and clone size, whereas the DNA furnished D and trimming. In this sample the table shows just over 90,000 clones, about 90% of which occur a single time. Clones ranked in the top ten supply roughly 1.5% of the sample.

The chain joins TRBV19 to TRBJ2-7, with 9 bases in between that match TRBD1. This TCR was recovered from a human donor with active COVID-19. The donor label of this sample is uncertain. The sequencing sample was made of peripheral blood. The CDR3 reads CASSSGQGSSYEQYF. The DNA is TGTGCCAGTAGTAGCGGACAGGGGAGCTCCTACGAGCAGTACTTC.